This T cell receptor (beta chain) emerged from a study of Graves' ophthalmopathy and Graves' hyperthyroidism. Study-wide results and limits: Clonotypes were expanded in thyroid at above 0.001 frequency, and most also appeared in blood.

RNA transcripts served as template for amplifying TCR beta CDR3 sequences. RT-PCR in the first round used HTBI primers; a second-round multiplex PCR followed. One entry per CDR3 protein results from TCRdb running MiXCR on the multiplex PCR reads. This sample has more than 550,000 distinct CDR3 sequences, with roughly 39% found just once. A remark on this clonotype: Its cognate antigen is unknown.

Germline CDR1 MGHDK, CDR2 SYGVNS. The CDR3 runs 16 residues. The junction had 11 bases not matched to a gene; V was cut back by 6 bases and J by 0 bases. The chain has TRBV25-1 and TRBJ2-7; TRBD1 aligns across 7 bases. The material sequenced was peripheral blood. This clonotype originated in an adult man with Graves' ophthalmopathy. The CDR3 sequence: CASSAQQGNHSYEQYF. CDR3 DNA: TGTGCCAGCAGCGCGCAACAGGGGAACCACTCCTACGAGCAGTACTTC.